One and the same sample provided the 4 T cell receptor beta chains below, sequenced in a study of T cell responses to AZD1222 COVID-19 vaccine. Clones were sequenced by immunoSEQ multiplex PCR, and TCRdb holds only the in-frame ones, with some missing. Altogether around 130,000 clones are present, around 84% being singletons, with the ten largest covering more than 10%. The specimen comprised peripheral blood, sampled on day 0 of AZD1222 vaccination. Receptors were obtained from an adult in good health.

This clone appeared once. The CDR3: CASSLRQLNTEAFF. The DNA for the CDR3 is TGTGCCAGCAGCTTGAGGCAGTTGAACACTGAAGCTTTCTTT. The rearrangement links TRBV7-8 to TRBJ1-1; D is unresolved. Germline lookup yields CDR1 SGHVS and CDR2 FQNEAQ. Trimming took 3 bases from V and 0 from J, leaving 8 bases between them. The CDR3 runs 14 residues.

V is TRBV10-3 and J is TRBJ1-5; 10 bases are shared with TRBD1. Looked up from germline, CDR1 is ENHRY and CDR2 is SYGVKD. V shed 3 bases, J shed 2 bases, and the junction held 4 bases outside the gene matches. CDR3 length: 16 residues. The CDR3: CAISDSGTGGNQPQHF. The DNA for the CDR3 is TGTGCCATCAGTGACTCCGGGACAGGGGGCAATCAGCCCCAGCATTTT.

The chain recombines TRBV28 with TRBJ2-3; 8 bases align to TRBD2. Germline V gene data show CDR1 as MDHEN and CDR2 as SYDVKM. V was clipped by 6 bases and J by 5 bases; unmatched bases: 10. This CDR3 is 15 amino acids long. The CDR3 loop reads CASRIAQGLGDTQYF. Here the CDR3 DNA reads TGTGCCAGCAGAATTGCCCAGGGACTAGGAGATACGCAGTATTTT.

V usage is TRBV2 and J usage is TRBJ2-2; maybe TRBD1 (6 bases). Germline V CDR1 and CDR2: SNHLY, FYNNEI. V shed 6 bases and J shed 5 bases, with 7 bases lying between them. This CDR3 contains 12 residues. The CDR3 region is CASRRGTGELFF. The CDR3, as DNA: TGTGCCAGCAGGAGGGGGACCGGGGAGCTGTTTTTT.